This T cell receptor beta chain was retrieved from a study of CD8 T cells in Susac syndrome. This clonotype is a singleton in its sample. Trimming removed 8 bases from V and 0 bases from J, with 11 bases in between. Per germline, CDR1 DFQATT and CDR2 SNEGSKA (reference sequence). This CDR3 spans 13 amino acids. Random hexamers were used to reverse transcribe the RNA input (roughly 0.5 to 1 ug). Amplification of TCR beta CDR3 was carried out by immunoSEQ multiplex PCR, which covered 54 Vbeta and 13 Jbeta segments. One entry per CDR3 protein results from TCRdb running MiXCR on the immunoSEQ multiplex PCR reads. Among over 150,000 distinct CDR3 sequences, roughly 94% were seen once, and the ten largest hold more than 0.08%.

This TCR was recovered from a human donor with Susac syndrome. Material: CD4+ T cells from PBMCs. The chain carries TRBV20-1 and TRBJ2-1, with D maybe TRBD2 (5 bases). The CDR3 sequence: CSSPGFSYNEQFF. The DNA of the CDR3 is TGCAGTTCACCGGGATTCTCCTACAATGAGCAGTTCTTC.